This T cell receptor (beta chain) was captured in a study of regulatory T cells in long-lasting Graves disease. Combining iRepertoire HTBI primers with Arm-PCR of CDR3 regions, the authors built TCR beta libraries. TCRdb fed the multiplex PCR reads into MiXCR, producing one record per CDR3 protein. The sample lists under 450,000 distinct CDR3 sequences; roughly 25% were seen once. Regarding time point: persistent/refractory GD, antithyroid drugs over 5 years with positive TRAb. RNA from PBMCs was the source of the TCR library. This clonotype was seen a handful of times. V gave up 2 bases and J gave up 3 bases, with 10 bases separating them. CDR1 is SEHNR and CDR2 is FQNEAQ in the germline V gene (reference sequence). The CDR3 is 15 residues long.

The origin of this receptor is a woman between 35 and 50 years old with Graves disease. The chain links TRBV7-9 to TRBJ2-2; D unclear. The sequences come from peripheral blood mononuclear cells (PBMCs), collected when the disease was refractory, from a patient treated with antithyroid drugs. CDR3 nucleotide sequence: TGTGCCAGCAGCTTAATGGACGACCACACCGGGGAGCTGTTTTTT. As protein: CASSLMDDHTGELFF.